The rows below give T cell receptor beta chains drawn from one sample of a study of OX40 agonist ivuxolimab in advanced cancers. TCRdb keeps only in-frame clones here, not all; method: immunoSEQ multiplex PCR. The sample gives tens of thousands of clones, roughly 90% of which show up once; approximately 2.5% is in the top ten. Sample: CD4+ or CD8+ T cells sorted from blood, taken in a trial of the OX40 agonist ivuxolimab. The receptors here all came from an adult with an advanced solid tumor such as melanoma, head and neck, liver or kidney cancer. Both conserved end residues are trimmed from each CDR3. The order of the fields is J gene, clone size, V gene, CDR3 protein. Part of the rows lack a size; the others show once, few, many or a class for expanded clones.

j_gene: TRBJ2-1
abundance: -
v_gene: TRBV30
CDR3aa: AWDRDIRFHEQF

j_gene: TRBJ1-1
abundance: once
v_gene: TRBV11-3
CDR3aa: ASSFDSQPNTEAF

j_gene: TRBJ2-3
abundance: -
v_gene: TRBV5-4
CDR3aa: ASSLNSGSLTDTQY

j_gene: TRBJ2-3
abundance: -
v_gene: TRBV29-1
CDR3aa: SVRGGFHETDTQY

j_gene: TRBJ1-2
abundance: -
v_gene: TRBV5-4
CDR3aa: ASSSDRGLGYT

j_gene: TRBJ1-2
abundance: -
v_gene: TRBV19
CDR3aa: ASSSRTGPRGRGYT

j_gene: TRBJ2-7
abundance: -
v_gene: TRBV15
CDR3aa: ATSRDPKARQY

j_gene: TRBJ2-7
abundance: few
v_gene: TRBV27
CDR3aa: ASSRGQGGPRQY

j_gene: TRBJ1-5
abundance: -
v_gene: TRBV19
CDR3aa: ASSDSHSEQPQH

j_gene: TRBJ2-3
abundance: once
v_gene: TRBV9
CDR3aa: ASSVFKGTGGTDTQY

j_gene: TRBJ2-1
abundance: -
v_gene: TRBV28
CDR3aa: ASSFSGLPNNEQF

j_gene: TRBJ2-5
abundance: once
v_gene: TRBV19
CDR3aa: ASRRSGSGETQY

j_gene: TRBJ1-6
abundance: -
v_gene: TRBV2
CDR3aa: ASSEGGGFRNSPLH

j_gene: TRBJ2-1
abundance: -
v_gene: TRBV28
CDR3aa: ASQGQIPIERTSTPLIDEQF

j_gene: TRBJ2-2
abundance: -
v_gene: TRBV5-1
CDR3aa: ASSTGTANTGELF

j_gene: TRBJ2-4
abundance: -
v_gene: TRBV19
CDR3aa: ASSIGGVAKNIQY

j_gene: TRBJ2-7
abundance: -
v_gene: TRBV7-9
CDR3aa: ASSLLMGEQY

j_gene: TRBJ2-5
abundance: once
v_gene: TRBV7-3
CDR3aa: ASSLSRGETQY

j_gene: TRBJ2-5
abundance: -
v_gene: TRBV5-1
CDR3aa: ASRTGTSGETQY

j_gene: TRBJ1-2
abundance: -
v_gene: TRBV5-6
CDR3aa: ASSLERVGYT

j_gene: TRBJ2-1
abundance: -
v_gene: TRBV19
CDR3aa: ASSHPGGRRDEQF

j_gene: TRBJ2-5
abundance: -
v_gene: TRBV28
CDR3aa: ASGDRVQETQY

j_gene: TRBJ2-1
abundance: -
v_gene: TRBV7-2
CDR3aa: ASSRSTTGGVLEQF

j_gene: TRBJ1-1
abundance: -
v_gene: TRBV5-1
CDR3aa: ASSFSGVTEAF

j_gene: TRBJ2-1
abundance: -
v_gene: TRBV4-3
CDR3aa: ASSPGTGQYNEQF

j_gene: TRBJ1-1
abundance: -
v_gene: TRBV29-1
CDR3aa: SVQGQGGTTEAF

j_gene: TRBJ2-1
abundance: -
v_gene: TRBV19
CDR3aa: ASCLTSGTYNEQF

j_gene: TRBJ2-5
abundance: once
v_gene: TRBV7-9
CDR3aa: ASSLTSGSLYATQY

j_gene: TRBJ2-2
abundance: once
v_gene: TRBV5-1
CDR3aa: ASSFIGGTGELF

j_gene: TRBJ1-2
abundance: -
v_gene: TRBV27
CDR3aa: APRGYT

j_gene: TRBJ1-2
abundance: -
v_gene: TRBV7-9
CDR3aa: ASTSVYYGYT

j_gene: TRBJ1-1
abundance: -
v_gene: TRBV11-3
CDR3aa: ASSRDRTNTEAF

j_gene: TRBJ1-5
abundance: once
v_gene: TRBV18
CDR3aa: ASSPGTGNQPQH

j_gene: TRBJ1-5
abundance: -
v_gene: TRBV6-5
CDR3aa: ASSQGTGFNQPQH

j_gene: TRBJ2-7
abundance: -
v_gene: TRBV6-5
CDR3aa: ASSRDTSYEQY

j_gene: TRBJ2-1
abundance: -
v_gene: TRBV7-9
CDR3aa: ASSTKGLARYNEQF

j_gene: TRBJ1-5
abundance: -
v_gene: TRBV5-1
CDR3aa: ASSPAGGNQPQH

j_gene: TRBJ1-1
abundance: -
v_gene: TRBV28
CDR3aa: ASILAGGWPEAF

j_gene: TRBJ1-4
abundance: -
v_gene: TRBV6-5
CDR3aa: ASSYNGEKLF

j_gene: TRBJ1-2
abundance: few
v_gene: TRBV2
CDR3aa: ASTSPRTGHYGYT

j_gene: TRBJ2-1
abundance: -
v_gene: TRBV6-1
CDR3aa: ASSFGVGDEQF

j_gene: TRBJ2-1
abundance: once
v_gene: TRBV7-9
CDR3aa: ASSLLGRGYNEQF

j_gene: TRBJ2-6
abundance: -
v_gene: TRBV30
CDR3aa: AWSGGISGWANVLT

j_gene: TRBJ2-2
abundance: once
v_gene: TRBV6-1
CDR3aa: ASSTSGRVAGELF

j_gene: TRBJ1-1
abundance: -
v_gene: TRBV7-3
CDR3aa: ASSLVSTEAF